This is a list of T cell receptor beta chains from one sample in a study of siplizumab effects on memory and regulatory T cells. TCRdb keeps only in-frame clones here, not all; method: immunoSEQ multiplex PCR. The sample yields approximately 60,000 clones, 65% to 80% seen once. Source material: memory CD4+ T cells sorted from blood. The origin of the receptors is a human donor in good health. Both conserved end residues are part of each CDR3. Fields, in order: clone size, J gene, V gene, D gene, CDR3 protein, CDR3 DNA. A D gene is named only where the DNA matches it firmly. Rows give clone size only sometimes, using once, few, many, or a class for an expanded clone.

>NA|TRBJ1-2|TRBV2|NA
CASSDQGSNYGYTF
TGTGCCAGCAGTGACCAGGGCTCGAACTATGGCTACACCTTC
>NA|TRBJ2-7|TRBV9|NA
CASSVTGDSYEQYF
TGTGCCAGCAGCGTGACAGGTGACTCCTACGAGCAGTACTTC
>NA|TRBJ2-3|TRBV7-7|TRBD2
CASSSGGVDTQYF
TGTGCCAGCAGCTCGGGGGGGGTGGATACGCAGTATTTT
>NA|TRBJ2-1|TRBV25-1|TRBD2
CASSGLKTSGGNEQFF
TGTGCCAGCAGTGGGTTGAAGACTAGCGGGGGCAATGAGCAGTTCTTC
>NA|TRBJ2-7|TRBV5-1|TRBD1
CASSLRDRGYEQYF
TGCGCCAGCAGCCTCCGGGACAGGGGCTACGAGCAGTACTTC
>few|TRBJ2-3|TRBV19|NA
CATGTGDTQYF
TGTGCCACCGGGACCGGGGATACGCAGTATTTT
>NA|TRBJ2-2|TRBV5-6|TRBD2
CASSLTSGYTGELFF
TGTGCCAGCAGCTTAACTAGCGGATACACCGGGGAGCTGTTTTTT
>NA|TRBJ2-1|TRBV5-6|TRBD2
CASSSNGGAWNEQFF
TGTGCCAGCAGCTCTAACGGGGGGGCCTGGAATGAGCAGTTCTTC
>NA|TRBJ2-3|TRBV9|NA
CASSVGGGGTDTQYF
TGTGCCAGCAGCGTAGGGGGCGGGGGCACAGATACGCAGTATTTT
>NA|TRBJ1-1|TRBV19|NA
CASRPGAAGSPNTEAFF
TGTGCCAGTAGACCCGGGGCGGCAGGGAGTCCGAACACTGAAGCTTTCTTT
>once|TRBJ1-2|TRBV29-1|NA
CSVEGRGQNYGYTF
TGCAGCGTTGAAGGCCGTGGGCAGAACTATGGCTACACCTTC
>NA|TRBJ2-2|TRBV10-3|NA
CAISESGPKLGGELFF
TGTGCCATCAGTGAGTCGGGCCCCAAGCTAGGAGGGGAGCTGTTTTTT
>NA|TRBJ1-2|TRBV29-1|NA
CSVEKPPGNYGYTF
TGCAGCGTTGAGAAACCCCCGGGGAACTATGGCTACACCTTC
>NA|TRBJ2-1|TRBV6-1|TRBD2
CASSEAVTRGGQFF
TGTGCCAGCAGTGAGGCCGTAACCCGGGGGGGCCAGTTCTTC
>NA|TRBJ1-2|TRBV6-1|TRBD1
CASITARGVSYGYTF
TGTGCCAGCATTACCGCCAGGGGGGTGAGCTATGGCTACACCTTC